This entry is about one T cell receptor (beta chain). Its antigen is as yet unknown. This sample is drawn from a study of cytomegalovirus exposure and HLA in healthy donors. V gave up 1 base and J gave up 9 bases; unmatched junction bases: 7. Per the germline V gene, CDR1 is GTSNPN and CDR2 is SVGIG (reference sequence). The CDR3 totals 15 residues. General study points: Certain sequence variants were highly shared and formed a cluster, and this cluster was likely a sequencing artifact. It emerged from a later analysis that several of the most significant clusters appeared to be linked to common viral pathogens.

Amplification used 60 Vbeta primers and 13 Jbeta primers. Original processing methods: In a later analysis, the count reached 82 million or so unique TCR beta chains, with roughly 11 million shared. Only in-frame clones appear in the TCRdb table, and some are missing; sequencing was by immunoSEQ multiplex PCR. For V, J and clone size, that table is used; D and trimming come from the DNA. This table holds about 160,000 clones, approximately 70% found once. Sequenced input: PBMCs. The source is a man in his forties in good health and CMV-seropositive. This chain joins TRBV30 and TRBJ1-6, with 9 positions matching TRBD1. The CDR3 DNA follows: TGTGCCTGGAGTGGAACAGGGGGCTTCGGTTCACCCCTCCACTTT. Its protein is CAWSGTGGFGSPLHF.